These 15 T cell receptor beta chains were sequenced from one sample in a study of blood T cell repertoires in COVID-19 (dated by TCRdb to the early 2020s). The library came from the immunoSEQ multiplex PCR assay. TCRdb re-hosts the immuneACCESS table, in-frame sequences only. Its copies lack some clones; in the studies checked, an unresolved V gene accounts for under half of them, and the cause for the rest is not known. A total of about 210,000 clones appear in this sample, more than 85% of them only once. Just over 0.7% of the sample lies in the top ten. Sequences were obtained from peripheral blood. These TCRs come from a man aged 35-49 years with acute or convalescent COVID-19.

Only one count was recorded for this clone. The chain recombines TRBV29-1 with TRBJ2-7, with D maybe TRBD2 (6 bases). CDR1 and CDR2 from the germline V gene are SQVTM and ANQGSEA. V lost 4 bases to trimming and J lost 0 bases, with 10 bases between them. This CDR3 comprises 13 residues. CDR3 sequence: CSVGGGDSYEQYF. In nucleotides, the CDR3 is TGCAGCGTTGGGGGAGGAGACTCCTACGAGCAGTACTTC.

The genes are TRBV2 and TRBJ1-5, with a possible D match to TRBD1 (5 bases). The CDR3 loop spans 18 amino acids. V was trimmed by 1 base and J by 1 base, leaving 17 bases between them. Germline-derived CDR1 and CDR2 are SNHLY and FYNNEI. The chain's CDR3 is CASSEDQGARGSNQPQHF. The CDR3 DNA follows: TGTGCCAGCAGTGAAGACCAAGGGGCGCGTGGGAGCAATCAGCCCCAGCATTTT.

V is TRBV6-5 and J is TRBJ1-2, with 9 bases matching TRBD1. The CDR3 covers 15 residues. V shed 5 bases and J 4 bases; nucleotides not matched to a gene: 8. Germline V CDR1 and CDR2: MNHEY, SVGAGI. The chain's CDR3 is CASSRQGGSSYGYTF. The CDR3 bases are TGTGCCAGCAGTAGACAGGGGGGTTCGAGCTATGGCTACACCTTC.

CDR3 amino acids: CASTVLAGGYNEQFF. The CDR3 DNA reads as TGTGCCAGCACTGTACTAGCGGGGGGATACAATGAGCAGTTCTTC. The rearrangement uses TRBV6-5 and TRBJ2-1, with 12 bases lining up with TRBD2. With V trimmed by 7 bases and J by 4 bases, 5 bases remained unmatched. Germline V gives CDR1 MNHEY, CDR2 SVGAGI. The CDR3 sequence is 15 residues long.

The V and J genes are TRBV7-6 and TRBJ2-1; D may be TRBD1 (5 bases). V lost 0 bases to trimming and J lost 0 bases, with 18 bases between them. This CDR3 has 19 residues. Germline V gene data show CDR1 as SGHVS and CDR2 as FNYEAQ. The DNA for the CDR3 is TGTGCCAGCAGCTTAGCGCTATTCAGGACAACCAGCTCCTACAATGAGCAGTTCTTC. This translates into CASSLALFRTTSSYNEQFF.

The chain combines TRBV5-6 with TRBJ1-3; D gene uncertain. Per germline, CDR1 SGHDT and CDR2 YYEEEE. With 1 base removed from V and 0 bases from J, the gap between germline ends came to 20 bases. The CDR3 runs to 19 residues. CDR3 region: CASSLNAGNPKHSGNTIYF. Here the CDR3 DNA reads TGTGCCAGCAGCTTGAATGCGGGAAACCCTAAGCACTCTGGAAACACCATATATTTT.

The chain recombines TRBV7-9 with TRBJ2-5; 9 bases are shared with TRBD1. Trimming at V came to 5 bases and at J to 5 bases, leaving 9 bases not matched to a gene. The CDR3 has 15 amino acids. The germline V gene encodes CDR1 SEHNR and CDR2 FQNEAQ (reference sequence). The CDR3 reads CASSQGDRVMETQYF. In nucleotides, the CDR3 is TGTGCCAGCAGCCAAGGGGACAGGGTGATGGAGACCCAGTACTTC.

This sequence joins TRBV28 and TRBJ1-2; D not resolved. The CDR3 totals 15 residues. CDR1 and CDR2 (germline): MDHEN, SYDVKM. Trimming removed 6 bases at V and 3 bases at J, with 17 bases between. This CDR3 reads CASRYDWEKDYGYTF. The CDR3 coding sequence is TGTGCCAGCAGGTACGATTGGGAGAAGGACTATGGCTACACCTTC.

V gene TRBV18 combines with J gene TRBJ1-4; 8 bases map to TRBD1. The CDR3 length is 17 residues. V lost 2 bases and J lost 1; bases outside the gene matches: 6. Germline assignment: CDR1 KGHSH and CDR2 LQKENI. The CDR3, as DNA: TGTGCCAGCTCACCAGTAGCCAGGGGGCGAACTAATGAAAAACTGTTTTTT. Protein: CASSPVARGRTNEKLFF.

The chain is built from TRBV3-1 (or the pseudogene TRBV3-2) and TRBJ2-7; tentatively, D is TRBD1 (6 bases). Trimming removed 2 bases at V and 6 bases at J, with 11 bases between. The germline CDR1 and CDR2 sequences are LGHDT and YNNKEL (reference sequence). The CDR3 covers 13 residues. The CDR3 protein is CASSQHRETEQYF. Written as DNA, the CDR3 is TGTGCCAGCAGCCAACACAGGGAGACCGAGCAGTACTTC.

This chain uses TRBV3-1 (or the pseudogene TRBV3-2) with TRBJ2-5, with a possible D match to TRBD2 (7 bases). The germline V gene has CDR1 LGHDT and CDR2 YNNKEL (reference sequence). Trimming took 0 bases from V and 6 from J, leaving 17 bases between them. The CDR3 covers 16 residues. In DNA, the CDR3 is TGTGCCAGCAGCCAAGACCCTAGGGGGGGAAGGCAGACCCAGTACTTC. Protein product: CASSQDPRGGRQTQYF.

The chain couples TRBV3-1 (or the pseudogene TRBV3-2) to TRBJ1-6; 9 nucleotides align to TRBD1. The length of the CDR3 is 14 residues. The ends lost 3 bases at V and 10 bases at J; junction bases unmatched: 4. Germline CDR1 and CDR2: LGHDT and YNNKEL (reference sequence). CDR3 protein: CASSHGTGLSPLHF. The CDR3 DNA reads TGTGCCAGCAGCCATGGGACAGGGCTGTCACCCCTCCACTTT.

The chain combines TRBV7-9 with TRBJ2-1, with 9 bases lining up with TRBD2. The germline CDR1 and CDR2 sequences are SEHNR and FQNEAQ (reference sequence). There are 17 residues in the CDR3. The V and J ends lost 2 bases and 1 base, in that order; junction bases with no gene match: 6. CDR3 loop: CASSLPAAGGSYNEQFF. CDR3 coding DNA: TGTGCCAGCAGCTTACCGGCCGCGGGAGGGTCCTACAATGAGCAGTTCTTC.

V and J are TRBV21-1 and TRBJ1-5; the listed D gene, TRBD1, was not tested against the DNA. TRBV21-1 is tagged as a pseudogene. The length of the CDR3 is 14 residues. The chain's CDR3 is CASTGTGKVQPQHF. In nucleotides, the CDR3 is TGTGCCAGCACCGGGACAGGGAAGGTCCAGCCCCAGCATTTT.

The chain couples TRBV7-9 to TRBJ2-1; 9 nucleotides agree with TRBD2. V dropped 4 bases and J dropped 10; count of bases not matched to a gene: 11. Germline CDR1 SEHNR, CDR2 FQNEAQ (reference sequence). The CDR3 is 15 residues long. The CDR3 region has the DNA TGTGCCAGCAGCTCAATAGCGGGGGACGATAGGGAGCAGTTCTTC. It yields the protein CASSSIAGDDREQFF.